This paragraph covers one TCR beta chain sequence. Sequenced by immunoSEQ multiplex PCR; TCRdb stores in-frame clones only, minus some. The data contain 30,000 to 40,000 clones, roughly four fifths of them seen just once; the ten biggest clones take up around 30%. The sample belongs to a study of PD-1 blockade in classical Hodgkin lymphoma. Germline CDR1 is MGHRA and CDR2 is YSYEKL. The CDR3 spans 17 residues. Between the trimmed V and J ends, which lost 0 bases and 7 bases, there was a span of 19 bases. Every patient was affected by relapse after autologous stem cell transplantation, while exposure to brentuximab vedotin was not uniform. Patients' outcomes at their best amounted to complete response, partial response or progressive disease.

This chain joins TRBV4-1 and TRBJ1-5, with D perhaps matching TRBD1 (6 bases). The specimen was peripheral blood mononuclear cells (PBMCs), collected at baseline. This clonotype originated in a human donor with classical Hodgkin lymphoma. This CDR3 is CASSQESQSGGGQPQHF. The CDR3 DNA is TGCGCCAGCAGCCAAGAATCCCAGAGCGGGGGCGGGCAGCCCCAGCATTTT.